This entry concerns a single T cell receptor (beta chain). Its antigen specificity is not known. Base-call qualities are not available, and no considerably larger clone is one nucleotide away. These data are taken from a study of blood T cell repertoires in COVID-19 (dated by TCRdb to about 2020). In terms of the full investigation: Samples covering the acute and convalescent phases of COVID-19 were provided by collaborators in the United States, Italy and Spain. Samples were obtained from the ongoing ImmuneRACE study (first 160 participants) and from 1,254 subjects provided by 6 global collaborators. The repertoires were made available in a free public database intended to serve as a resource for research on the immune response to SARS-CoV-2. The prospective study material was composed of cDNA or gDNA derived from T cells, B-cell-depleted T cells, or PBMCs. Deeply sampled blood TCRbeta repertoires from subjects exposed to, actively infected with, or recovered from COVID-19 were included in the dataset. HLA class I and class II types, where available, came from metadata supplied by the sample provider rather than from assay-based typing. A de-identified subject ID, COVID-19 status, age in years and sex were almost always included in the sample metadata. Results the study describes overall, beyond this receptor: The amount of clinical and demographic metadata varied by source and participant and was provided uncurated.

The collaborating institutions used their own protocols to collect whole blood in K2EDTA tubes. Collaborator samples were shipped for TCRbeta analysis as frozen whole blood, isolated PBMCs, or DNA extracted from either sample type. For CDR1 and CDR2, the germline V gene lists KGHDR and SFDVKD. The CDR3 holds 17 amino acids from the cysteine to the phenylalanine. Only CDR3 DNA remains: 51 bases, in frame from the first base. Germline trimming: 8 bases from V, 4 bases from J; junction bases outside gene matches: 13. The immunoSEQ Assay, a bias-controlled multiplex PCR, was used to amplify TCRbeta CDR3 regions from genomic DNA. Under the source paper's analysis protocol: Within the assay, amplification of reference gene primers was used to estimate how many nucleated cells each sample contained. To quantify the absolute abundance of each unique TCRbeta CDR3 rearrangement, sequence reads were collapsed and filtered. For each sample, productive Simpson clonality was calculated as the square root of Simpson's diversity index over productive rearrangements. As stored in TCRdb, this immuneACCESS dataset retains in-frame rearrangements with V and J assigned. A fraction of the clones does not appear; measured against another copy, unresolved V genes explain less than half of the discrepancy, and the remainder lacks a known reason. That table furnishes V, J and clone size, whereas the DNA furnished D and trimming. For this sample the table gives about 66,000 clones, of which 85% to 90% were detected only once. Approximately 7.2% of the sample rests with the top ten.

The sequence came from a man aged 50 to 59 with active COVID-19. Sequencing was done on a sample of peripheral blood. The chain is made from TRBV24-1 and TRBJ2-2, and 9 junctional nucleotides match TRBD1. The DNA sequence is given as TGTGCCACCAATGGGTTGAGCGGACAGGGGACCACCGGGGAGCTGTTTTTT. It is translated as CATNGLSGQGTTGELFF.